This TCR beta chain was documented in a study of PD-1 blockade in classical Hodgkin lymphoma. Whole-study findings and limits: Causes of the repertoire differences remain undefined, possibly disease activity or prior therapy. A reduction in baseline TCR diversity was reportedly seen in newly diagnosed patients relative to healthy donors. Researchers reported that CD4+ TCR diversity, though not CD8+, rose significantly by C4D1. Newly diagnosed and completely responding patients shared comparable baseline diversity.

Turning to this clone: Its antigen is still unknown.

V was clipped by 6 bases and J by 5 bases, with 20 bases between them. There are 16 residues in the CDR3. Germline V gene lookup returns CDR1 MDHEN and CDR2 SYDVKM. In every patient, relapse followed autologous stem cell transplantation, while exposure to brentuximab vedotin differed. TCRdb's table, derived via immunoSEQ multiplex PCR, lists solely in-frame clones and lacks some. The sample contains about 22,000 clones, around three quarters of which appear only once. This sequence was found in a human donor with classical Hodgkin lymphoma. This chain uses TRBV28 with TRBJ2-1; a weak D match, TRBD2 (5 bases). The sequences come from peripheral blood mononuclear cells (PBMCs), collected before the second cycle of nivolumab. The CDR3, as DNA: TGTGCCAGCAGCACTAAACGGGAACCAACCAACAATGAGCAGTTCTTC. Translated: CASSTKREPTNNEQFF.